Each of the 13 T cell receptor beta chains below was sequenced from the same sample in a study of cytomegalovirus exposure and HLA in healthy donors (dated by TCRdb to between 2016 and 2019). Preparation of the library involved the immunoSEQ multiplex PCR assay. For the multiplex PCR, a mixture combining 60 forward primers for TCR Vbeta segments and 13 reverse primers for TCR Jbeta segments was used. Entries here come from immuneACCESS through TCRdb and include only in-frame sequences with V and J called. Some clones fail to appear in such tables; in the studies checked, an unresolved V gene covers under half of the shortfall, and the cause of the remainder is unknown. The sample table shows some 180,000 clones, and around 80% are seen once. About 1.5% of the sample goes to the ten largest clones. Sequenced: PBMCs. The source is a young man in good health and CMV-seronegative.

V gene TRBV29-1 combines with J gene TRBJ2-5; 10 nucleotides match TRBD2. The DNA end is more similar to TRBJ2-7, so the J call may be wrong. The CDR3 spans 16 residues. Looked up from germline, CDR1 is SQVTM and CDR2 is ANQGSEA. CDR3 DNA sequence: TGCAGCGTTGCACGAGAATCTAGCGGGAGCATCTACGAGCAGTACTTC. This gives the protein CSVARESSGSIYEQYF.

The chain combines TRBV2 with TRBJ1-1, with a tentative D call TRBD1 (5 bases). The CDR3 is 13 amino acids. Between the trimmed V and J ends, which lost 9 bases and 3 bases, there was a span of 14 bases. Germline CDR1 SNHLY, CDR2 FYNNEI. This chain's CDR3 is CASRQQVDTEAFF. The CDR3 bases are TGTGCCAGTCGACAGCAGGTGGACACTGAAGCTTTCTTT. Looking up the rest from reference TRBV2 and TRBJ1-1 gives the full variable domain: EPEVTQTPSHQVTQMGQEVILRCVPISNHLYFYWYRQILGQKVEFLVSFYNNEISEKSEIFDDQFSVERPDGSNFTLKIRSTKLEDSAMYFCASRQQVDTEAFFGQGTRLTVV.

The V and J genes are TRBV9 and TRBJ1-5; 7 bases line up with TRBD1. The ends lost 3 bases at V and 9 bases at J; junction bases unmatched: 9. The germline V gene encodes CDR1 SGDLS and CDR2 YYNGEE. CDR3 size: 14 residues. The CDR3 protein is CASSAGTEDWPQHF. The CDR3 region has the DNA TGTGCCAGCAGCGCCGGGACAGAAGACTGGCCCCAGCATTTT.

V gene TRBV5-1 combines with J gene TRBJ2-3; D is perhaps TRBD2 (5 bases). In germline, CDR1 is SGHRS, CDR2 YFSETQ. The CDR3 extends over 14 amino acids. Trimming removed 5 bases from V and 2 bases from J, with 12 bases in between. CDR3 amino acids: CASSWAGFTDTQYF. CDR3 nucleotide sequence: TGCGCCAGCAGTTGGGCGGGTTTCACAGATACGCAGTATTTT.

The CDR3 nucleotides read TGTGCCAGCTCACGCGGATCCCCGATCTCTGGAAACACCATATATTTT. Its translation is CASSRGSPISGNTIYF. This chain links TRBV18 with TRBJ1-3, with no clear D. Germline CDR1 reads KGHSH; CDR2 reads LQKENI. The V gene lost 4 bases and the J gene lost 0 bases, with 13 bases spanning the gap. CDR3 size: 16 residues.

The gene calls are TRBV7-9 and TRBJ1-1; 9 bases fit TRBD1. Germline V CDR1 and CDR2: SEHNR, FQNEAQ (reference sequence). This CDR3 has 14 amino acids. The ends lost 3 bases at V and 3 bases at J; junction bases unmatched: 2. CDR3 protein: CASSLGQGYTEAFF. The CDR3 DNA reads TGTGCCAGCAGCTTGGGACAGGGCTACACTGAAGCTTTCTTT.

CDR3 region: CASSLVGAGNSPLHF. The CDR3 region has the DNA TGTGCCAGCAGCTTGGTGGGGGCAGGTAATTCACCCCTCCACTTT. This chain uses TRBV5-5 with TRBJ1-6, with D tentatively TRBD1 (6 bases). Germline CDR1 SGHKS, CDR2 YYEKEE (reference sequence). CDR3 length equals 15 residues. V was shortened by 0 bases and J by 6 bases, with 10 bases between the two germline ends.

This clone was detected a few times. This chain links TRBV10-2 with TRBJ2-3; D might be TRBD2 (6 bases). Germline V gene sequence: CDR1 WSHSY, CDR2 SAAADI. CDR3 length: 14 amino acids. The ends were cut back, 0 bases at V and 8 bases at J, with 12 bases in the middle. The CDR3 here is CASSESGGAGTQYF. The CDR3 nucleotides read TGCGCCAGCAGTGAGTCGGGGGGAGCGGGTACGCAGTATTTT.

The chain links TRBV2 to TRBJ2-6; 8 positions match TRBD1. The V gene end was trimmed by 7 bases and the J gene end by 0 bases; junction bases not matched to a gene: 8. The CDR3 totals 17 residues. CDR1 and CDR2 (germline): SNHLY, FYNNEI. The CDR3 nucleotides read TGTGCCAGCATAAGGACAGGGCTCAGCTCTGGGGCCAACGTCCTGACTTTC. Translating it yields CASIRTGLSSGANVLTF.

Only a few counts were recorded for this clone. The CDR3 coding sequence is TGTGCCAGCAAAGAGACAGACCACTACAATGAGCAGTTCTTC. Its translation: CASKETDHYNEQFF. This chain connects TRBV2 to TRBJ2-1; D is possibly TRBD1 (5 bases). The CDR3 sequence is 14 residues long. The germline V gene has CDR1 SNHLY and CDR2 FYNNEI. Trimming left V 7 bases short and J 3 bases short, with 13 bases between.

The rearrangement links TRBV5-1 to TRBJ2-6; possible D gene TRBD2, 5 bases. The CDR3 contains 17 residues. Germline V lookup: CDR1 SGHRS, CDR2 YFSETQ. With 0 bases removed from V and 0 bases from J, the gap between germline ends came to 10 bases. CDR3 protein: CASSLAGGSSGANVLTF. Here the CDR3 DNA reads TGCGCCAGCAGCTTGGCAGGTGGGAGCTCTGGGGCCAACGTCCTGACTTTC. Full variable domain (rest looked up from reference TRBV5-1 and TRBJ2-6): KAGVTQTPRYLIKTRGQQVTLSCSPISGHRSVSWYQQTPGQGLQFLFEYFSETQRNKGNFPGRFSGRQFSNSRSEMNVSTLELGDSALYLCASSLAGGSSGANVLTFGAGSRLTVL.

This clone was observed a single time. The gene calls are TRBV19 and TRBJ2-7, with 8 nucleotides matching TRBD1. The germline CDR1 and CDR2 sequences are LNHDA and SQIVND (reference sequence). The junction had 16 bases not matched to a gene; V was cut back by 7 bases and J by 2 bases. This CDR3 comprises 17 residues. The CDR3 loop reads CASTVRGQGRDPYEQYF. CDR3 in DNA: TGTGCCAGTACCGTACGCGGACAGGGAAGGGACCCCTACGAGCAGTACTTC.

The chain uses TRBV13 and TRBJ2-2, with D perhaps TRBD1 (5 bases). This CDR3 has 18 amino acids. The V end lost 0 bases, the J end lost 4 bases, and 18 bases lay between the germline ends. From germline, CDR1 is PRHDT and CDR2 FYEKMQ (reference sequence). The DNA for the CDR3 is TGTGCCAGCAGCTTAGGATTGATTGGGGCGCAGCGCACCGGGGAGCTGTTTTTT. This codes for CASSLGLIGAQRTGELFF. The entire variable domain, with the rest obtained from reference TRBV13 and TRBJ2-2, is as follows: AAGVIQSPRHLIKEKRETATLKCYPIPRHDTVYWYQQGPGQDPQFLISFYEKMQSDKGSIPDRFSAQQFSDYHSELNMSSLELGDSALYFCASSLGLIGAQRTGELFFGEGSRLTVL.